The 16 T cell receptor beta chains reported below all come from one sample, sequenced in a study of cytomegalovirus exposure and HLA in healthy donors. Researchers ran the PCR with 60 Vbeta and 13 Jbeta primers. The repertoire was sequenced with immunoSEQ multiplex PCR; TCRdb's copy has only in-frame clones and lacks some. Its table records 55,000 to 80,000 clones. The material sequenced was PBMCs. These receptors came from a man between 40 and 49 years old in good health and CMV-seronegative.

The gene calls are TRBV6-1 and TRBJ1-1; a weak D match, TRBD1 (5 bases). CDR3 length: 14 residues. The V end was cut by 7 bases, the J end by 1 base, with 13 bases between. CDR1 and CDR2 (germline): MNHNS, SASEGT. CDR3 region: CASMVGVANTEAFF. Here the CDR3 DNA reads TGTGCCAGCATGGTAGGGGTTGCGAACACTGAAGCTTTCTTT.

The chain combines TRBV5-6 with TRBJ1-6; D gene ambiguous. The CDR3 is 15 residues long. The germline CDR1 and CDR2 sequences are SGHDT and YYEEEE. Deletions cut 2 bases from V and 0 bases from J, with 6 bases between. CDR3: CASSLQLSYNSPLHF. CDR3 DNA sequence: TGTGCCAGCAGCTTACAGCTCTCCTATAATTCACCCCTCCACTTT.

The chain is built from TRBV27 and TRBJ1-5, with 11 bases matching TRBD1. The CDR3 length is 16 residues. The ends lost 1 base at V and 7 bases at J; junction bases unmatched: 6. Germline V gene data show CDR1 as MNHEY and CDR2 as SMNVEV (reference sequence). The CDR3: CASSLFGTGGNQPQHF. In nucleotides, the CDR3 is TGTGCCAGCAGTTTATTCGGGACAGGGGGGAACCAGCCCCAGCATTTT.

CDR3 in DNA: TGTGCCTGGAGTGTGGGCGCGGGGGCCGAAGAAAACATTCAGTACTTC. Protein product: CAWSVGAGAEENIQYF. V and J are TRBV30 and TRBJ2-4; perhaps TRBD2 as D (7 bases). V lost 0 bases to trimming and J lost 5 bases, with 17 bases between them. The germline V gene has CDR1 GTSNPN and CDR2 SVGIG (reference sequence). This CDR3 contains 16 residues.

The gene calls are TRBV2 and TRBJ2-2; tentatively, D is TRBD2 (5 bases). V lost 7 bases to trimming and J lost 7 bases, with 10 bases between them. CDR3 length: 12 amino acids. CDR1 is SNHLY, CDR2 FYNNEI, per germline. Written as DNA, the CDR3 is TGTGCCAGCATGGGGAGAGTCGGGGAGCTGTTTTTT. Residues: CASMGRVGELFF. The complete variable domain, with remaining parts taken from reference TRBV2 and TRBJ2-2, reads EPEVTQTPSHQVTQMGQEVILRCVPISNHLYFYWYRQILGQKVEFLVSFYNNEISEKSEIFDDQFSVERPDGSNFTLKIRSTKLEDSAMYFCASMGRVGELFFGEGSRLTVL.

The V gene is TRBV19, the J gene TRBJ2-7; D gene ambiguous. This CDR3 region has 14 residues. The germline V gene encodes CDR1 LNHDA and CDR2 SQIVND (reference sequence). Trimming left V 7 bases short and J 5 bases short, with 18 bases between. Written as DNA, the CDR3 is TGTGCCAGTACTCGCGGCACACGTTCTCACGAGCAGTACTTC. Translating gives CASTRGTRSHEQYF.

This chain joins TRBV19 and TRBJ1-1; 8 bases line up with TRBD1. The CDR3 has 15 residues. From germline, CDR1 is LNHDA and CDR2 SQIVND (reference sequence). The V and J ends lost 6 bases and 7 bases, in that order; junction bases with no gene match: 13. The CDR3 spells CASRVQGALRVEAFF. DNA of the CDR3: TGTGCCAGTAGGGTCCAGGGGGCGCTGAGGGTTGAAGCTTTCTTT.

The chain combines TRBV19 with TRBJ1-5, with D maybe TRBD1 (6 bases). Germline V CDR1 and CDR2: LNHDA, SQIVND (reference sequence). V shed 2 bases and J shed 3 bases, with 11 bases lying between them. The CDR3 has 15 amino acids. DNA of the CDR3: TGTGCCAGTAGTATACAGGGGCCCTACAATCAGCCCCAGCATTTT. Amino acid sequence: CASSIQGPYNQPQHF.

The V gene is TRBV29-1, the J gene TRBJ2-5; D call uncertain. The germline V and J ends were trimmed by 3 bases and 5 bases, with 16 bases remaining between them. Germline CDR1 SQVTM, CDR2 ANQGSEA. The CDR3 is 14 amino acids. Written as DNA, the CDR3 is TGCAGCGTTGAGGATTACCCTCTAGGTGAGACCCAGTACTTC. Amino acid sequence: CSVEDYPLGETQYF.

The V call is TRBV5-4, the J call TRBJ2-7; weak D call: TRBD1 (5 bases). V was trimmed by 4 bases and J by 6 bases, leaving 11 bases between them. Germline V gives CDR1 SGHNT, CDR2 YYREEE (reference sequence). This CDR3 has 12 residues. CDR3 sequence: CASSPKGREQYF. As DNA, the CDR3 is TGTGCCAGCAGCCCCAAGGGGCGCGAGCAGTACTTC.

V and J are TRBV7-2 and TRBJ1-2, with D possibly matching TRBD1 (6 bases). The length of the CDR3 is 13 residues. Trimming removed 5 bases at V and 8 bases at J, with 15 bases between. The germline V gene has CDR1 SGHTA and CDR2 FQGNSA. The CDR3 nucleotides are TGTGCCAGCAGCGCGGACGGGCAGGGGGGCTACACCTTC. Its translation is CASSADGQGGYTF.

The V gene is TRBV2, the J gene TRBJ2-3; unclear D gene. The CDR3 consists of 12 residues. Germline values: CDR1 SNHLY, CDR2 FYNNEI. The germline V and J ends were trimmed by 4 bases and 5 bases, with 7 bases remaining between them. The CDR3 sequence is CASSGGGDTQYF. The CDR3 coding sequence is TGTGCCAGCAGTGGAGGCGGAGATACGCAGTATTTT.

This rearrangement joins TRBV5-4 to TRBJ2-1, with D possibly matching TRBD2 (5 bases). CDR1 is SGHNT and CDR2 is YYREEE in the germline V gene (reference sequence). Trimming left V 4 bases short and J 10 bases short, with 12 bases between. The CDR3 spans 12 residues. CDR3 sequence reads: CASSPGYGEQFF. The CDR3 bases are TGTGCCAGCAGCCCGGGGTATGGCGAGCAGTTCTTC.

CDR3 in DNA: TGTGCCAGCAGCGTAGAGGCAGGGCCCGAGCAGTACTTC. Translation gives CASSVEAGPEQYF. This chain links TRBV9 with TRBJ2-7; tentative D call: TRBD1 (5 bases). This CDR3 has 13 residues. V was shortened by 0 bases and J by 6 bases, with 10 bases between the two germline ends. Per germline, CDR1 SGDLS and CDR2 YYNGEE.

V usage is TRBV5-1 and J usage is TRBJ2-7, with 7 positions matching TRBD2. Germline V gene sequence: CDR1 SGHRS, CDR2 YFSETQ. With 5 bases clipped from V and 6 bases from J, the junction kept 8 bases outside the gene matches. The CDR3 has 13 residues. The CDR3 nucleotides are TGCGCCAGCAGTAAGCGCGGGGAGGGCGAGCAGTACTTC. Amino acid sequence: CASSKRGEGEQYF.

The V and J genes are TRBV28 and TRBJ2-1, with TRBD2 matching over 7 bases. Trimming removed 8 bases from V and 0 bases from J; junction bases left unmatched: 7. The CDR3 is 15 amino acids. The germline gives CDR1 MDHEN, CDR2 SYDVKM. The CDR3 DNA follows: TGTGCCAGCCTAGCGGATTCAATCTCCTACAATGAGCAGTTCTTC. Translation: CASLADSISYNEQFF.